What follows describes a single TCR beta chain. Its target is not known. The data were obtained in a study of OX40 agonist ivuxolimab in advanced cancers. In the study overall: Ivuxolimab, an antibody that agonizes OX40 (CD134), was administered to the patients. Participants, 75% to 85% male, averaged around 60 years of age, ranging from roughly 23 to 90. General observations from the study: Among the lowest peripheral clonal expansion occurred in 0.1-3.0 mg/kg partial responders. In CD8+ T cells, expanded clones were on average more numerous than in CD4+.

Profiled with immunoSEQ multiplex PCR; TCRdb holds only in-frame clones, not every one. The sample records 69,000 or so clones, 75% to 90% being singletons. The V and J ends lost 4 bases and 1 base respectively, with 10 bases between them. This CDR3 has 14 residues. Germline assignment: CDR1 LNHDA and CDR2 SQIVND (reference sequence). This clonotype originated in an adult with an advanced solid tumor such as melanoma, head and neck, liver or kidney cancer. The source was CD4+ or CD8+ T cells sorted from blood, collected in a trial of the OX40 agonist ivuxolimab. The V and J genes are TRBV19 and TRBJ2-5, with D perhaps being TRBD1 or TRBD2 (5 bases each). CDR3 protein: CASSTGTGQETQYF. CDR3 DNA sequence: TGTGCCAGTAGTACCGGGACGGGCCAAGAGACCCAGTACTTC.